The 3 T cell receptor beta chains listed next were all sequenced from one sample in a study of blood T cells in healthy people across ages. A sample-barcoded 5' primer and a J-beta primer mix were used in a second PCR of roughly 6 to 11 cycles. TCRdb itself ran the 5' RACE reads through MiXCR, one entry per CDR3 protein. Of fewer than 1 million distinct CDR3 sequences in the sample, approximately 48% were seen once. The sample taken for sequencing was blood. Source of these receptors: a man aged 55 to 69 in good health.

This rearrangement joins TRBV6-2 or TRBV6-3 to TRBJ2-7; possibly TRBD1 for D (6 bases). The V and J ends lost 8 bases and 2 bases respectively, with 16 bases between them. Germline CDR1 is MNHEY and CDR2 is SVGEGT. The CDR3 spans 14 residues. As DNA, the CDR3 is TGTGCCAGCCGTCACCGGGACATCCCCTACGAGCAGTACTTC. It translates to CASRHRDIPYEQYF.

This clonotype was counted once. The J gene is TRBJ2-7, the V gene TRBV12-3 or TRBV12-4; TRBD2 matches 8 bases. The V segment lost 5 bases and the J segment 3 bases; nucleotides outside the gene matches: 9. The CDR3 sequence is 15 residues long. CDR3 DNA sequence: TGTGCCAGCAGTCCAGTCGGGCGGGGGGACTACGAGCAGTACTTC. Its protein product is CASSPVGRGDYEQYF.

CDR3 in amino acids: CSAQGAIPHEQYF. For the CDR3, the DNA is TGCAGTGCCCAGGGGGCAATACCCCACGAGCAGTACTTC. V and J are TRBV20-1 and TRBJ2-7; 8 nucleotides align to TRBD1. J gave up 5 bases and V 6 bases, and 9 bases lay outside the gene matches. The length of the CDR3 is 13 residues. Germline V gene sequence: CDR1 DFQATT, CDR2 SNEGSKA (reference sequence).